The source of this T cell receptor (beta chain) is a study of human T cells and chemical hapten exposure. As for the study in general: Patients, a majority of them female, were diagnosed with alopecia areata, totalis or universalis.

Trimming removed 5 bases from V and 1 base from J, with 7 bases in between. This CDR3 comprises 13 residues. CDR1 is MGHDK, CDR2 SYGVNS, per germline. TCRdb passed the RACE reads through MiXCR, listing each CDR3 protein once. The sample shows some 170,000 distinct CDR3 sequences, 20% to 25% of them seen only once. The time point: patch test 1, 2 weeks after DPC sensitization. Treatment given: therapeutic diphenylcyclopropenone sensitization with weekly scalp DPC. Here the sequenced sample was whole blood, taken in connection with sensitization to the hapten diphenylcyclopropenone (DPC). The J gene is TRBJ2-3, the V gene TRBV25-1; D gene ambiguous. This sequence was found in a woman aged 45-65 years with alopecia areata. Some clones in this sample may be carry-over from other donors' samples. The CDR3 region is CASSIRGTDTQYF. In nucleotides, the CDR3 is TGTGCCAGCAGTATTCGGGGCACAGATACGCAGTATTTT.